The subject of this entry is one T cell receptor beta chain. The antigen this receptor binds is unknown. Per-base quality was not reported, and no clone a single base away is much larger than it. This entry belongs to a study of memory CD4+ T cells and cytomegalovirus serostatus (dated by TCRdb to the late 2010s). Some background on the complete study: The roughly 35 healthy Belgian adults in the cohort included 9 who were CMV seropositive and approximately 25 who were CMV seronegative. CD4+ memory TCRbeta repertoires of a Belgian cohort with known cytomegalovirus serostatus were sequenced in order to replicate a published TCR-based CMV serostatus classifier. Broad study findings and their caveats: Unlike the original study, which covered naive and memory CD4+ and CD8+ populations, the Belgian study sequenced only CD4+CD45RO+ memory cells. Among the 160 or so previously reported CMV-associated TCRbeta sequences, some 67 showed up in the CD4+ memory repertoires, with each one found in between one and five individuals. Results were interpreted as suggesting that the CMV-associated TCR signature is largely present in the CD4+ memory repertoire. On the Belgian cohort, the classifier built on the original framework reached a median bootstrapped AUC of roughly 0.96, with a 95% CI of 0.76-1.00. For CMV serostatus prediction, a median bootstrapped AUC of about 0.95 was reached with the original framework, and a median bootstrapped AUC of about 0.9 was reached with a US-trained random forest.

Genomic DNA was extracted from sorted cells with the Quick-DNA Microprep Kit. Amplification of TCRbeta DNA was done with the immunoSEQ hsTCRbeta kit, following the protocol from the manufacturer. An Illumina MiSeq instrument was used to sequence the TCRbeta libraries. The authors' analysis ran thus. Following removal of out-of-frame sequences, 2,204,828 distinct TCRbeta sequences were retained, with an average of around 70,000 per individual. Each individual was scored by the count of 150 to 200 previously reported CMV-associated TCRbeta sequences and the total productive distinct TCRbeta count. A beta-binomial model was reimplemented in Python, and scikit-learn random forests with default parameters were trained on data from the US cohort. Classifier performance on the Belgian cohort was reported as the median AUC with percentile confidence intervals calculated over 10,000 bootstrap iterations. TCRdb retrieved this table from immuneACCESS and kept in-frame rearrangements only. Not all clones are present; in checked studies, unresolved V genes account for under half, and no reason is known for the remainder. V, J and clone size derive from that table, while D and trimming were established from the DNA sequence. This sample is represented by roughly 42,000 clones; over 70% of them were singletons. The ten top clones hold roughly 0.5% of the sample.

Single viable CD3+CD4+CD8-CD45RO+ cells were sorted as memory CD4+ T cells on a FACSAria II. CMV serostatus was determined with a Roche Elecsys assay detecting serum IgG against CMV pp150, pp28, p38 and p52. Once the samples were thawed, total CD4+ T cells were enriched through positive selection using CD4 magnetic microbeads. The samples came from a different study that was designed specifically to examine the CD4+ T cell memory repertoire. Following standard operating procedures, peripheral blood mononuclear cells were isolated and cryopreserved, while serum was kept at -80 degrees C. Staining used CD3-PerCP (BW264/56), CD4-APC (RPA-T4), CD45RO-PE (UCHT1) and CD8-Pacific Orange (3B5) antibodies, with Sytox blue excluding non-viable cells. V ends up 4 bases short and J 2 bases short, with an unmatched junction base count of 2. Sequences MNHNY (CDR1) and SVGAGI (CDR2) are obtained from the germline V gene (reference sequence). The CDR3 measures 14 amino acids from cysteine to phenylalanine. Of all the DNA, just the CDR3 is kept, 42 bases in frame from base 1.

The chain employs TRBV6-6 and TRBJ1-5, with 7 central nucleotides matching TRBD1. The TCR was taken from an adult in good health and CMV-seronegative. Specimen: memory CD4+ T cells from blood. CDR3 sequence: CASSFGQGNQPQHF. The DNA sequence reads TGTGCCAGCAGTTTTGGACAGGGCAATCAGCCCCAGCATTTT.